The 7 T cell receptor beta chains below come from one sample, sequenced in a study of blood T cell repertoires in COVID-19. Produced via immunoSEQ multiplex PCR; TCRdb's table is partial and in-frame only. The repertoire consists of over 100,000 clones, with approximately 88% occurring once and the leading ten covering 20% to 30%. Sample: peripheral blood. The receptor source for this set is a man aged 55 to 70 with acute or convalescent COVID-19.

The gene calls are TRBV28 and TRBJ2-5; D might be TRBD1 (6 bases). V lost 2 bases, J lost 5 bases, and 15 bases lay in between. This CDR3 region has 15 residues. The germline V gene has CDR1 MDHEN and CDR2 SYDVKM. Here the CDR3 reads CASSLPQTGTETQYF. CDR3 DNA: TGTGCCAGCAGTTTACCTCAAACAGGGACGGAGACCCAGTACTTC.

The chain combines TRBV2 with TRBJ1-5; D is perhaps TRBD1 (6 bases). V shed 3 bases and J shed 6 bases, with 12 bases lying between them. This CDR3 region has 14 residues. CDR1 is SNHLY, CDR2 FYNNEI, per germline. CDR3 sequence reads: CASSDQGMGQPQHF. The CDR3, as DNA: TGTGCCAGCAGTGATCAGGGGATGGGTCAGCCCCAGCATTTT.

The CDR3 DNA follows: TGCGCCAGCAGCCTCGACGGGGGGAGGGGCACTGAAGCTTTCTTT. This sequence encodes CASSLDGGRGTEAFF. V is TRBV4-3 and J is TRBJ1-1; possibly TRBD1 for D (5 bases). The CDR3 totals 15 residues. The germline CDR1 and CDR2 sequences are LGHNA and YSLEER. Trimming took off 4 bases at V and 4 bases at J, with 16 bases between the two ends.

A note on this clone: One end of the junction does not line up with germline, which may come from a read error. The J gene is TRBJ2-2, the V gene TRBV6-5, with 9 bases aligning to TRBD1. CDR3 length equals 15 residues. Germline V CDR1 and CDR2: MNHEY, SVGAGI. Written as DNA, the CDR3 is TGTGCCGGCAGTACAGGGGGCTTCGACACCGGGGAGCTGTTTTTT. Encoded protein: CAGSTGGFDTGELFF.

The V and J genes are TRBV23-1 and TRBJ1-1; D perhaps matches TRBD1 (6 bases). TRBV23-1 is noted as an ORF with a role that remains uncertain. The CDR3 contains 15 residues. The V gene lost 7 bases and the J gene lost 1 base, with 16 bases spanning the gap. CDR3 nucleotides: TGCGCCAGCACCTCGCAGGGGCCCGAGAACACTGAAGCTTTCTTT. It translates to CASTSQGPENTEAFF.

The chain couples TRBV7-8 to TRBJ2-1; 8 bases line up with TRBD2. Germline CDR1 and CDR2: SGHVS and FQNEAQ. The V segment lost 4 bases and the J segment 3 bases; nucleotides outside the gene matches: 14. The CDR3 is 18 residues long. In DNA, the CDR3 is TGTGCCAGCAGCTCTCCTGGCTACGGCGGGGGGAGCTACAATGAGCAGTTCTTC. This translates into CASSSPGYGGGSYNEQFF. The entire variable domain, with the rest obtained from reference TRBV7-8 and TRBJ2-1, is as follows: GAGVSQSPRYKVAKRGQDVALRCDPISGHVSLFWYQQALGQGPEFLTYFQNEAQLDKSGLPSDRFFAERPEGSVSTLKIQRTQQEDSAVYLCASSSPGYGGGSYNEQFFGPGTRLTVL.

The chain carries TRBV4-3 and TRBJ2-7; TRBD2 matches at 10 bases. CDR1 and CDR2 (germline): LGHNA, YSLEER. This CDR3 comprises 15 residues. The junction had 7 bases not matched to a gene; V was cut back by 6 bases and J by 2 bases. The CDR3 reads CASSYSSGSTYEQYV. The CDR3 nucleotides read TGCGCCAGCAGTTATTCTAGCGGGAGCACCTACGAGCAGTACGTC.